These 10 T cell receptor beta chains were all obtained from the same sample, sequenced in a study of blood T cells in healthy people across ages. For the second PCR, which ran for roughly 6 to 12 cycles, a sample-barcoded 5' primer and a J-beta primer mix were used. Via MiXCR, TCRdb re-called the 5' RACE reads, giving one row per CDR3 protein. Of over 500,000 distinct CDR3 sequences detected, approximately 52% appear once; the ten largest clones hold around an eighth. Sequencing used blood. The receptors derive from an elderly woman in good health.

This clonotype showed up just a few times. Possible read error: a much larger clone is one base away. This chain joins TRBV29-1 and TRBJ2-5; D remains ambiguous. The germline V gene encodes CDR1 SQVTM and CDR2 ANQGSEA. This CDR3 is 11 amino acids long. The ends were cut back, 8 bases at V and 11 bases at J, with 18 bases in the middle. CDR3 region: CSYQPNNEQYF. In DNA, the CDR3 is TGCAGCTACCAACCTAATAATGAGCAGTACTTC. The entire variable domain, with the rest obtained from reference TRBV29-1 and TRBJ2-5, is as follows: SAVISQKPSRDICQRGTSLTIQCQVDSQVTMMFWYRQQPGQSLTLIATANQGSEATYESGFVIDKFPISRPNLTFSTLTVSNMSPEDSSIYLCSYQPNNEQYFGPGTRLLVL.

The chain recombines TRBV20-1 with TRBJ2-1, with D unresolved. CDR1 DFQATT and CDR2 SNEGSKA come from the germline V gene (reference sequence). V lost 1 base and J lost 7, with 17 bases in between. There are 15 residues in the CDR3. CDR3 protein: CSARAHPAWENEQFF. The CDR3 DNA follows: TGCAGTGCTAGAGCCCACCCGGCCTGGGAAAATGAGCAGTTCTTC.

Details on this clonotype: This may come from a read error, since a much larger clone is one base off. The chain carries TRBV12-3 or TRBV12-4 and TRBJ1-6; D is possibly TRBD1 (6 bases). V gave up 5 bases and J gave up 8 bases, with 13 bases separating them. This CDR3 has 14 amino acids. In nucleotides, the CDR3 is TGTGCCAGCAGTCCCGTACAGGGTGATTCACCCCTCCACTTT. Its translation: CASSPVQGDSPLHF.

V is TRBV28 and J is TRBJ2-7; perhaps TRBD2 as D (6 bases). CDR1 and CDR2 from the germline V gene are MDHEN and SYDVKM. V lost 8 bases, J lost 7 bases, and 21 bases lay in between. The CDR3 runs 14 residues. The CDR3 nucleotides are TGTGCCAGCGGCCCTTGGGGAGGAGAGGGAGAGCAGTACTTC. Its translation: CASGPWGGEGEQYF.

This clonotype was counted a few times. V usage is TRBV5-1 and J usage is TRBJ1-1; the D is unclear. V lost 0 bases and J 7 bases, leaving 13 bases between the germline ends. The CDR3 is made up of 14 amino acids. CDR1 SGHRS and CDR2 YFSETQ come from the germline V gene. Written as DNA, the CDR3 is TGCGCCAGCAGCTTGGCCGGTGCGGCAGGTGAAGCTTTCTTT. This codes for CASSLAGAAGEAFF.

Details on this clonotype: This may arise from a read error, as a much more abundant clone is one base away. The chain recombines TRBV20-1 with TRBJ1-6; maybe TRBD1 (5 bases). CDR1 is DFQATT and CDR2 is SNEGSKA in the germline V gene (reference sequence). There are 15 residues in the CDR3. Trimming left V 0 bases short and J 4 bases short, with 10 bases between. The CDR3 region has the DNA TGCAGTGCTAGAGATCTGGGGGGGTATAATTCACCCCTCCACTTT. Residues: CSARDLGGYNSPLHF.

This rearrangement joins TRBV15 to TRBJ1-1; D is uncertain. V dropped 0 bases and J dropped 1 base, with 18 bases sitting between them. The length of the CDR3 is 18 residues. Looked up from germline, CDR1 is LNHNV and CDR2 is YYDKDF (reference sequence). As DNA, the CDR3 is TGTGCCACCAGCAGAGATGGTGGGCAGTCTCTGGGGAACACTGAAGCTTTCTTT. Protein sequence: CATSRDGGQSLGNTEAFF.

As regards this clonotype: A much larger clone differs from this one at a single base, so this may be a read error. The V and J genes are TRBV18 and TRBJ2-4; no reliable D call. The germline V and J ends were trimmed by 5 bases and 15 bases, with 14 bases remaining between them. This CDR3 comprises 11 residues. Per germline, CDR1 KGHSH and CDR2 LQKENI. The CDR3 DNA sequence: TGTGCCAGCTCAAACGAAGAGACCCGGTACTTC. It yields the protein CASSNEETRYF.

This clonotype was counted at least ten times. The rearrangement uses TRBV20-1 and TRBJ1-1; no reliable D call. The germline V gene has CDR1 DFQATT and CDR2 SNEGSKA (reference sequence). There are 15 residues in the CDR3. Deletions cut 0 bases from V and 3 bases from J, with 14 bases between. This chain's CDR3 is CSAREPGVSYTEAFF. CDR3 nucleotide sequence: TGCAGTGCTAGAGAGCCGGGAGTATCATACACTGAAGCTTTCTTT.

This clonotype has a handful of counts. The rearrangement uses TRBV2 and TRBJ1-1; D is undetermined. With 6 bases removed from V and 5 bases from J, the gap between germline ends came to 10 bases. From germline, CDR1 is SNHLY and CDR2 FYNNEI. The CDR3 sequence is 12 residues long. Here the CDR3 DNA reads TGTGCCAGCAGGTACAGCGAAACTGAAGCTTTCTTT. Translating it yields CASRYSETEAFF.